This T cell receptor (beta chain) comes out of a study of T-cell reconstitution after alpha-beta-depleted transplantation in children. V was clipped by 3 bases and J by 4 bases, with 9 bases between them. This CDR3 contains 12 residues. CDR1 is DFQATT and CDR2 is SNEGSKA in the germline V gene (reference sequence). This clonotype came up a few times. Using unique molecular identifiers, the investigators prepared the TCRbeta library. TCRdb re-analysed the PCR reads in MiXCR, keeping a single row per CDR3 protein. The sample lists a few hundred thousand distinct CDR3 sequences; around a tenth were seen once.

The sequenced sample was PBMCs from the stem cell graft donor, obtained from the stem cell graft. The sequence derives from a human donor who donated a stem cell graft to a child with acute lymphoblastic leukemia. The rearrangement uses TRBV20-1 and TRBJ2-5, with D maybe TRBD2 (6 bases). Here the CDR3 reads CSASRGRETQYF. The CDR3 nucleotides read TGCAGTGCTAGTCGGGGGAGAGAGACCCAGTACTTC.